The table lists the clone carrying this T cell receptor (beta chain) with a few counts. Its antigen is not known. The sample comes from a study of tumor-infiltrating lymphocytes in localized non-small cell lung cancer. Overall study: From each patient, both tumor and uninvolved lung, non-adjacent to tumor, were sampled. Study conclusions and caveats: Available tissue quantity limited TCR sequencing to a patient subset. Immunotypes IM1 and IM2 had similar TCR-derived T-cell fractions.

TCRdb keeps only in-frame clones here, not all; method: immunoSEQ multiplex PCR. This sample has roughly 12,000 clones, with around 71% found just once. The germline V gene has CDR1 MNHNS and CDR2 SASEGT. Trimming removed 3 bases at V and 4 bases at J, with 12 bases between. This CDR3 is built from 14 residues. The TCR originated in a human donor with non-small cell lung cancer. Sample: uninvolved lung tissue not adjacent to the tumor. The chain uses TRBV6-1 and TRBJ1-1, with D perhaps matching TRBD1 (5 bases). In DNA form, the CDR3 reads TGTGCCAGCAGTGATTGGGGGGGGATCACTGAAGCTTTCTTT. It translates to CASSDWGGITEAFF.